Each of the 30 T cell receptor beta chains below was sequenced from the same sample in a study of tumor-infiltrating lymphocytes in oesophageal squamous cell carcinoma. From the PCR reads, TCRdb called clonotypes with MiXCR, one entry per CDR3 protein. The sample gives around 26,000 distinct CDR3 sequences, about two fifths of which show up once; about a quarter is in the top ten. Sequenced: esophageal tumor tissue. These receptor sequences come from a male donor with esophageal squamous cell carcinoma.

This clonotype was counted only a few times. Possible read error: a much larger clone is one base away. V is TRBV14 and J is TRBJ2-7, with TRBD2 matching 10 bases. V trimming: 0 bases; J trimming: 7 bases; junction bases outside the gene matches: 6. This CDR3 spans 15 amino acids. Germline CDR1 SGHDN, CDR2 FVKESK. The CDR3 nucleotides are TGTGCCAGCAGCCAAGATTTAGCGGGGGGCAATGAGCAGTACTTC. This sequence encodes CASSQDLAGGNEQYF.

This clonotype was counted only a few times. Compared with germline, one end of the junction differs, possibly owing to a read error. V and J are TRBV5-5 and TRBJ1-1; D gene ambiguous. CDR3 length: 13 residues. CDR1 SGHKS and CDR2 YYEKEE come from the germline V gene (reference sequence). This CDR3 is CASSLHLNTVAFF. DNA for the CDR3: TGTGCCAGCAGCTTGCACTTGAACACTGTAGCTTTCTTT.

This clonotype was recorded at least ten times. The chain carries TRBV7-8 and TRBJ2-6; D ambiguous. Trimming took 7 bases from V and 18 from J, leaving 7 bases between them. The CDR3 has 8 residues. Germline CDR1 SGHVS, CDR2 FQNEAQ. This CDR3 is CASMWGTF. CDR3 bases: TGTGCCAGCATGTGGGGGACTTTC.

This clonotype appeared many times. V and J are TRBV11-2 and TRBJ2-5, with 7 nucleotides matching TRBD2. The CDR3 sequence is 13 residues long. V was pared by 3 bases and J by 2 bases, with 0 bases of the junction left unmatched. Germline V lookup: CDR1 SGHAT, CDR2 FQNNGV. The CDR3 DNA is TGTGCCAGCAGCTTTAGCGGGCAAGAGACCCAGTACTTC. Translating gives CASSFSGQETQYF.

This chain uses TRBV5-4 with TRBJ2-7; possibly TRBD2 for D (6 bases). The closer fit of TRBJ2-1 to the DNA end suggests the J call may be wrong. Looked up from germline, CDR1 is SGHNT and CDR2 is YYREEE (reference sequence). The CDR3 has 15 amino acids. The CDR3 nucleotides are TGTGCCAGCAGCTTGGGACAGCCTGGCGGGGATGAGCAGTTCTTC. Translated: CASSLGQPGGDEQFF.

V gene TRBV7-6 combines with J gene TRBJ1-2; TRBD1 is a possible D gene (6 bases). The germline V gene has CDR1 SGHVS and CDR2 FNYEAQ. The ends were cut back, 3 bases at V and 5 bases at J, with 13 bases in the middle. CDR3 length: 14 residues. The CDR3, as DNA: TGTGCCAGCAGCTTCGGGGAGGGGGGGTATGGCTACACCTTC. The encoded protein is CASSFGEGGYGYTF.

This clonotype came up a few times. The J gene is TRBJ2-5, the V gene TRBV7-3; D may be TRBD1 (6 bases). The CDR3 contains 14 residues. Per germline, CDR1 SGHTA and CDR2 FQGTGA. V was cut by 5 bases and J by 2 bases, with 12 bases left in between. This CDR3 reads CASSPWTAQETQYF. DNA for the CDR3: TGTGCCAGCAGCCCATGGACAGCTCAAGAGACCCAGTACTTC.

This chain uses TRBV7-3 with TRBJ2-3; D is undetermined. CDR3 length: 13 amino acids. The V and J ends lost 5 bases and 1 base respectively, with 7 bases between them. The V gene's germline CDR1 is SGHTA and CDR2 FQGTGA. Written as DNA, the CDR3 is TGTGCCAGCAGCCCCAAGGGCACAGATACGCAGTATTTT. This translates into CASSPKGTDTQYF.

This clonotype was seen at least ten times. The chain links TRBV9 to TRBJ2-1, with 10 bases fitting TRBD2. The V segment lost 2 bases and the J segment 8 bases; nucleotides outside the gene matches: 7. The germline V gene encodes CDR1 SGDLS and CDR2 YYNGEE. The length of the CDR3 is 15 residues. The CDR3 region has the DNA TGTGCCAGCAGCGTCCCTAGCGGGGGAGGGGATGAGCAGTTCTTC. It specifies CASSVPSGGGDEQFF.

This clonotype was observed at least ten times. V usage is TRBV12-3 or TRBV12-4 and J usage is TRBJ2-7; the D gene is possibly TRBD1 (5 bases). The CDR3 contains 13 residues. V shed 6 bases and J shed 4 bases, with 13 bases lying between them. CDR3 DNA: TGTGCCAGCAGCCCGGACACGATATACGAGCAGTACTTC. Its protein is CASSPDTIYEQYF.

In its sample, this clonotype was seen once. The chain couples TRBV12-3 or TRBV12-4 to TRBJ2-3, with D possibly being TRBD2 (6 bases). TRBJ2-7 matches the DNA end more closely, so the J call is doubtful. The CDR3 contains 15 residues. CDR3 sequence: CASSARRALTYEQYF. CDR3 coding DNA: TGTGCCAGCAGTGCCAGGAGGGCCTTGACCTACGAGCAGTACTTC.

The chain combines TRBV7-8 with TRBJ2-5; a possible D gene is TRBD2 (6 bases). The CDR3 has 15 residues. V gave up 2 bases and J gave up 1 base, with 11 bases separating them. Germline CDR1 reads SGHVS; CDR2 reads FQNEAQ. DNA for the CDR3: TGTGCCAGCAGCTTAATGGGAGGTTTCCAAGAGACCCAGTACTTC. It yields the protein CASSLMGGFQETQYF.

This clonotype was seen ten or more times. This chain's CDR3 is CAISAGRSSGANVLTF. The CDR3 DNA reads TGTGCCATCAGTGCAGGACGTTCCTCTGGGGCCAACGTCCTGACTTTC. This chain links TRBV10-3 with TRBJ2-6; D not resolved. This CDR3 has 16 amino acids. V lost 4 bases and J 0 bases, leaving 10 bases between the germline ends. CDR1 is ENHRY, CDR2 SYGVKD, per germline.

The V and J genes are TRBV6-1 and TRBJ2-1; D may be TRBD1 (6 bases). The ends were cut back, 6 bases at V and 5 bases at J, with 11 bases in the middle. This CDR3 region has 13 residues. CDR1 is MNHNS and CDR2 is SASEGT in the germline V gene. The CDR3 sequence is CASRSQGDNEQFF. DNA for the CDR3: TGTGCCAGCAGGTCACAGGGAGACAATGAGCAGTTCTTC.

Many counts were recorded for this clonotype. The CDR3 protein is CVVQETQYF. The CDR3 nucleotides read TGTGTTGTACAAGAGACCCAGTACTTC. This chain connects TRBV27 to TRBJ2-5; D ambiguous. The CDR3 extends over 9 amino acids. Looked up from germline, CDR1 is MNHEY and CDR2 is SMNVEV (reference sequence).

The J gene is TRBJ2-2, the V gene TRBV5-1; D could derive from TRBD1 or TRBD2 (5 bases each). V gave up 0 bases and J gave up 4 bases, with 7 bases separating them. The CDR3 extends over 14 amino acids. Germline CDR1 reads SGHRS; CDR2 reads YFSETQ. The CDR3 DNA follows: TGCGCCAGCAGCTTGGCTGGGGGCACCGGGGAGCTGTTTTTT. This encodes CASSLAGGTGELFF.

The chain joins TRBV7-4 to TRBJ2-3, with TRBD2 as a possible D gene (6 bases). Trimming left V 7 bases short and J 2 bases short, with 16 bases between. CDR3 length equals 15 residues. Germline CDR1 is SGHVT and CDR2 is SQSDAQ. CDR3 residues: CASTPSGTPTDTQYF. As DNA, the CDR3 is TGTGCCAGCACGCCATCCGGGACTCCCACAGATACGCAGTATTTT.

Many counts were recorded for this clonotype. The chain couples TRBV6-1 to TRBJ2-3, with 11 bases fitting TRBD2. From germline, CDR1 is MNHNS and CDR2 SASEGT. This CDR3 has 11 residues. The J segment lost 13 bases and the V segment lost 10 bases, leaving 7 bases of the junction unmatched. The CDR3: CAITSGSLEYF. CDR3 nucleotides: TGTGCCATAACTAGCGGGAGTTTGGAGTATTTT.

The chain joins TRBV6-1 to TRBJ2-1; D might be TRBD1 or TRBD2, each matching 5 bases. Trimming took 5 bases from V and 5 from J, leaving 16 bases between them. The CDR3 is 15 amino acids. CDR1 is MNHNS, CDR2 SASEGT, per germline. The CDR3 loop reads CASSLRGVVHNEQFF. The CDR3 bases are TGTGCCAGCAGTTTACGGGGCGTTGTCCACAATGAGCAGTTCTTC.

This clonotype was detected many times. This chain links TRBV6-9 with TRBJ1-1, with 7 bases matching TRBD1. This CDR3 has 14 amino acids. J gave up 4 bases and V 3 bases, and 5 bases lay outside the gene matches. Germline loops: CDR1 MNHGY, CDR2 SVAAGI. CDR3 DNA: TGTGCCAGCAGTTACCTGACAGGGAGCACTGAAGCTTTCTTT. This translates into CASSYLTGSTEAFF.

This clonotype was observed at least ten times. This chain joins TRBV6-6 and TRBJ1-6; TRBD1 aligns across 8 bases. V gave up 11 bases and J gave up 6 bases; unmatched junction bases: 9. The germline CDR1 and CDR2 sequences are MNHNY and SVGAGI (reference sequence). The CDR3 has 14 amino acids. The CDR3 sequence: CAAVLGQGNSPLHF. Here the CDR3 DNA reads TGTGCCGCAGTTCTCGGACAGGGTAATTCACCCCTCCACTTT.

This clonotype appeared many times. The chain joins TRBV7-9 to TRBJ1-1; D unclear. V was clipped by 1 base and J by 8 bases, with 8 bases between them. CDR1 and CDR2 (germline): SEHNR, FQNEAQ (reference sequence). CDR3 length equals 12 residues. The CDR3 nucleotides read TGTGCCAGCAGCTTAGAAGGCCTGGAAGCTTTCTTT. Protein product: CASSLEGLEAFF.

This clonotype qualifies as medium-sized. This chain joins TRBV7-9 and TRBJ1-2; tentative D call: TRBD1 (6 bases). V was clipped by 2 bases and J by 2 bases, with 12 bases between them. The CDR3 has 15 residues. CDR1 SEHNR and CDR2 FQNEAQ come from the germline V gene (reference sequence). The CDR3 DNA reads TGTGCCAGCAGCTTAACTGCAGGGGTAAACTATGGCTACACCTTC. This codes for CASSLTAGVNYGYTF. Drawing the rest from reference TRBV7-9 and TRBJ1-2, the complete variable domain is DTGVSQNPRHKITKRGQNVTFRCDPISEHNRLYWYRQTLGQGPEFLTYFQNEAQLEKSRLLSDRFSAERPKGSFSTLEIQRTEQGDSAMYLCASSLTAGVNYGYTFGSGTRLTVV.

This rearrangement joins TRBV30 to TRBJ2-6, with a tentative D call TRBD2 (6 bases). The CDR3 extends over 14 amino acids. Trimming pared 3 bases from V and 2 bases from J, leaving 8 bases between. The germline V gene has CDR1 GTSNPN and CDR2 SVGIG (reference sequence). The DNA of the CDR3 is TGTGCCTGGAGGCGCGGGACTGGGGCCAACGTCCTGACTTTC. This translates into CAWRRGTGANVLTF.

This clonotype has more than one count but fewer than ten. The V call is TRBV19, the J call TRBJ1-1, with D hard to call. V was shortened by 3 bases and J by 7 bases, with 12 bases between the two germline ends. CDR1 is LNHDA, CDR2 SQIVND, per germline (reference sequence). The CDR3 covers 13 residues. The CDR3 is CASSMGMTIEAFF. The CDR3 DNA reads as TGTGCCAGTAGTATGGGAATGACCATTGAAGCTTTCTTT.

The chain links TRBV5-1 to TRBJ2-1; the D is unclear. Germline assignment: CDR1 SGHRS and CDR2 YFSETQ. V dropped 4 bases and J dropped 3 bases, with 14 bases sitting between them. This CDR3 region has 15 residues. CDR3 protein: CASSTQWNSYNEQFF. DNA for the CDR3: TGCGCCAGCAGCACCCAATGGAACAGCTACAATGAGCAGTTCTTC.

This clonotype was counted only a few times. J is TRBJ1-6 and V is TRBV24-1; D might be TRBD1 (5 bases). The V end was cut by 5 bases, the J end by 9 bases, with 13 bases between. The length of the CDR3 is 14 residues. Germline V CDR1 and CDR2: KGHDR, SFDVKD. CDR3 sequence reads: CATSAGAGGSPLHF. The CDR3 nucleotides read TGTGCCACCAGTGCTGGAGCTGGGGGTTCACCCCTCCACTTT.

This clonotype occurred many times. The CDR3 spells CASSSGTVTYEQYF. The CDR3 DNA sequence: TGTGCCAGCAGTTCCGGGACAGTGACCTACGAGCAGTACTTC. This sequence joins TRBV27 and TRBJ2-7, with 7 bases aligning to TRBD1. The CDR3 totals 14 residues. V lost 4 bases and J lost 2; bases outside the gene matches: 5. The germline V gene has CDR1 MNHEY and CDR2 SMNVEV (reference sequence).

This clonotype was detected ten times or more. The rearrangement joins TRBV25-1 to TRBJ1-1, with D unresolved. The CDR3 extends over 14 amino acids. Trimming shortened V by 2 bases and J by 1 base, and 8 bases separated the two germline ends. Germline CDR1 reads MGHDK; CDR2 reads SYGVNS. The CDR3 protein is CASSERYTNTEAFF. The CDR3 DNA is TGTGCCAGCAGTGAACGGTATACGAACACTGAAGCTTTCTTT.

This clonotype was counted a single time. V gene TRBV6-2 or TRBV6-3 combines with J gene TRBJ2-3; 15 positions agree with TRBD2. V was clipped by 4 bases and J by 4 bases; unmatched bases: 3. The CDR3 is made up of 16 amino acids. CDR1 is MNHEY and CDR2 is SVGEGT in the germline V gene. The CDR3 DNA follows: TGTGCCAGCAGTTCCGGACTAGCGGGAGGGGCAGATACGCAGTATTTT. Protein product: CASSSGLAGGADTQYF.